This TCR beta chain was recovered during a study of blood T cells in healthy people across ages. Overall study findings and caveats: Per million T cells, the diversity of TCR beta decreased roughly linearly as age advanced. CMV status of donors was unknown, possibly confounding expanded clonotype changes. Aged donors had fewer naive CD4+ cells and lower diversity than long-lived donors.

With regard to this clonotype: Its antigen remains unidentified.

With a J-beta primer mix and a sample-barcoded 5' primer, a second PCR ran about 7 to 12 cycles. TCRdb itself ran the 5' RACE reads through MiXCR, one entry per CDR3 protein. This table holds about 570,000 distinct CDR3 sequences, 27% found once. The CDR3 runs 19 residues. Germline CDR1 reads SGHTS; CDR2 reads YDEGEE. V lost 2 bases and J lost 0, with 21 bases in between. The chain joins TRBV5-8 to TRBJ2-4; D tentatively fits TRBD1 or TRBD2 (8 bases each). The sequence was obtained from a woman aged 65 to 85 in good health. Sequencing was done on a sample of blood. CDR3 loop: CASSFFSGTGWVAKNIQYF. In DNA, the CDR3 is TGTGCCAGCAGCTTCTTTAGCGGGACAGGCTGGGTAGCCAAAAACATTCAGTACTTC.